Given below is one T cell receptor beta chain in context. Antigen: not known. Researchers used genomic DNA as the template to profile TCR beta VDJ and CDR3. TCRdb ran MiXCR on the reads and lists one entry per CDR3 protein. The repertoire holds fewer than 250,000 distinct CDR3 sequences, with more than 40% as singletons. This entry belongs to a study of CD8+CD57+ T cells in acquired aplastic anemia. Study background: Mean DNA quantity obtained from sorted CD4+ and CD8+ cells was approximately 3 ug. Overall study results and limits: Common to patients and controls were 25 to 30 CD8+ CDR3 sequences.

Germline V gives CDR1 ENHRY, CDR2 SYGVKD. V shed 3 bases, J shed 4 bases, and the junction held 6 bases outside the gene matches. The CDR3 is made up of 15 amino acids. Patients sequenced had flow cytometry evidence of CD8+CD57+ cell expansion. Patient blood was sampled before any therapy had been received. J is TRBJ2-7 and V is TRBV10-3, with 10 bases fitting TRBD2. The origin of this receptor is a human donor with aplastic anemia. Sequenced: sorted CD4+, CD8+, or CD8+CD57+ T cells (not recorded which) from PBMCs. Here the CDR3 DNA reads TGTGCCATCAGTGAAGAGGCTAGCGGGAGTTACGAGCAGTACTTC. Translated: CAISEEASGSYEQYF.